There are a few counts of the clone carrying this TCR beta chain. The antigen remains unidentified. The authors ran a second PCR of about 6 to 12 cycles using a sample-barcoded 5' primer and a J-beta primer mix. A tag from a template-switch adaptor with 12 random nucleotides marked each cDNA molecule. TCRdb re-derived calls from the 5' RACE reads in MiXCR, one entry per CDR3 protein. The profile covers approximately 2,000,000 distinct CDR3 sequences, with about two fifths appearing a single time and more than 20% taken by the ten largest. The CDR3 sequence is 16 residues long. Germline-derived CDR1 and CDR2 are SEHNR and FQNEAQ (reference sequence). V was shortened by 0 bases and J by 7 bases, with 13 bases between the two germline ends. This specimen belongs to a study of blood T cells in healthy people across ages. Study-level results: Naive T cell percentage strongly correlated with TCR beta diversity.

Every sample yielded at least 7 million isolated PBMCs. This chain uses TRBV7-9 with TRBJ1-6; no clear D. This TCR was recovered from a human donor in good health. The sequencing input was blood. In DNA, the CDR3 is TGTGCCAGCAGCTTAGCGAATTGGGAAGGAAATTCACCCCTCCACTTT. Amino acids: CASSLANWEGNSPLHF. Full variable domain (remainder filled in from reference TRBV7-9 and TRBJ1-6): DTGVSQNPRHKITKRGQNVTFRCDPISEHNRLYWYRQTLGQGPEFLTYFQNEAQLEKSRLLSDRFSAERPKGSFSTLEIQRTEQGDSAMYLCASSLANWEGNSPLHFGNGTRLTVT.